This T cell receptor beta chain was identified during a study of blood T cell repertoires in COVID-19 (dated by TCRdb to 2020 to 2022). Study-level background: Samples covering the acute and convalescent phases of COVID-19 were provided by collaborators in the United States, Italy and Spain. The prospective study material was composed of cDNA or gDNA derived from T cells, B-cell-depleted T cells, or PBMCs. Deeply sampled blood TCRbeta repertoires from subjects exposed to, actively infected with, or recovered from COVID-19 were included in the dataset. The repertoires were released in a freely available public database intended as a resource for research on the immune response to SARS-CoV-2. Samples were obtained from the ongoing ImmuneRACE study (first 160 participants) and from some 1,300 subjects provided by 6 global collaborators. A de-identified subject ID, COVID-19 status, age in years and sex were almost always included in the sample metadata. Where available, HLA class I and class II types were obtained from metadata supplied by the sample provider rather than from assay-based typing. Summary of the overall study and its limitations: How much clinical and demographic metadata was included differed by source and by participant, and the metadata was provided uncurated.

The germline V gene gives CDR1 as SGHTA and CDR2 as FQGNSA. Its CDR3 holds 15 amino acids, cysteine through phenylalanine. The read is trimmed to its CDR3 DNA, 45 bases read in frame from base 1. The germline V end is reduced by 5 bases and the J end by 2 bases; junction bases left unmatched: 7. This clone turned up a few times. Its antigen has not been determined. No much larger clone is present one base from it, and per-base qualities are unavailable. TCRbeta CDR3 regions were amplified from genomic DNA by means of the immunoSEQ Assay, a bias-controlled multiplex PCR. Per the original workflow: The number of nucleated cells in each sample was estimated from the amplification of reference gene primers within the assay. To quantify the absolute abundance of each unique TCRbeta CDR3 rearrangement, sequence reads were collapsed and filtered. Productive Simpson clonality was computed per sample as the square root of Simpson's diversity index over productive rearrangements. As stored in TCRdb, this immuneACCESS dataset retains in-frame rearrangements with V and J assigned. A fraction of the clones does not appear; measured against another copy, unresolved V genes explain less than half of the discrepancy, and the remainder lacks a known reason. V, J and clone size were drawn from that table, and D and trimming were deduced from the DNA. This sample has around 190,000 clones in its table, and 83% of those were observed once. In total, the top ten clones hold 1.5% to 1.9% of the sample.

The collaborating institutions used their own protocols to collect whole blood in K2EDTA tubes. For TCRbeta analysis, collaborators shipped samples in one of three forms: frozen whole blood, isolated PBMCs, or DNA extracted from either of those sample types. The sample was peripheral blood. The receptor was isolated from a human donor in a cohort sampled during active COVID-19. The rearrangement joined TRBV7-2 to TRBJ1-2; 8 middle bases align to TRBD1. The base sequence is TGTGCCAGCAGCCCCCGGGACAGGACCAACTATGGCTACACCTTC. Its product reads: CASSPRDRTNYGYTF.